The T cell receptor (beta chain) described here comes from a study of T cell responses to AZD1222 COVID-19 vaccine. Study results and caveats: Spike as a whole was targeted by vaccine-associated CD4 TCRs, dominant at 160-218 and 743-854.

To note about this clone: Its antigen is currently unknown.

The protocol was immunoSEQ multiplex PCR, while the TCRdb copy is restricted to in-frame clones and leaves out a portion. This sample has over 100,000 clones, with about nine tenths found just once. V was shortened by 5 bases and J by 6 bases, with 10 bases between the two germline ends. This CDR3 contains 12 residues. Germline V gene data show CDR1 as PRHDT and CDR2 as FYEKMQ (reference sequence). This chain links TRBV13 with TRBJ1-2; D remains unclear. Here the sequenced sample was peripheral blood, taken on day 0 of AZD1222 vaccination. The clonotype was recovered from an adult in good health. CDR3 coding DNA: TGTGCCAGCAGCGACCCTCTTGATGGCTACACCTTC. This sequence encodes CASSDPLDGYTF.